The 20 T cell receptor beta chains given below trace back to one sample, sequenced in a study of cytomegalovirus exposure and HLA in healthy donors. Here immunoSEQ multiplex PCR was the method, and the copy in TCRdb shows in-frame clones only, minus some. The sample has around 120,000 clones, more than 70% seen once. The specimen was PBMCs. The receptors shown here come from a man younger than 35 in good health and CMV-seronegative.

The chain combines TRBV18 with TRBJ2-7; 7 bases line up with TRBD1. V shed 3 bases, J shed 11 bases, and the junction held 10 bases outside the gene matches. Germline loops: CDR1 KGHSH, CDR2 LQKENI. The CDR3 length is 13 residues. The CDR3 is CASSPSGTEVEYF. The DNA for the CDR3 is TGTGCCAGCTCACCCTCCGGGACAGAGGTGGAGTACTTC.

The chain has TRBV7-8 and TRBJ2-1, with D possibly being TRBD2 (7 bases). The V and J ends lost 5 bases and 1 base respectively, with 21 bases between them. In germline, CDR1 is SGHVS, CDR2 FQNEAQ. CDR3 length equals 18 residues. The CDR3 sequence: CASSNRRKGGPSYNEQFF. The CDR3 DNA is TGTGCCAGCAGCAACCGTCGAAAGGGGGGGCCGTCCTACAATGAGCAGTTCTTC.

The chain uses TRBV5-1 and TRBJ1-5, with D uncertain. V lost 0 bases and J lost 1, with 11 bases in between. Per the germline V gene, CDR1 is SGHRS and CDR2 is YFSETQ. The CDR3 consists of 16 residues. CDR3 nucleotides: TGCGCCAGCAGCTTGGGGGTGGGCAGGAGCAATCAGCCCCAGCATTTT. This encodes CASSLGVGRSNQPQHF.

The V gene is TRBV7-8, the J gene TRBJ2-7, with 8 bases aligning to TRBD1. J gave up 6 bases and V 5 bases, and 12 bases lay outside the gene matches. The germline CDR1 and CDR2 sequences are SGHVS and FQNEAQ. The CDR3 is made up of 15 amino acids. The CDR3, as DNA: TGTGCCAGCAGCACCCGGACAGGGTCCTTTGGCGAGCAGTACTTC. Residues: CASSTRTGSFGEQYF.

V and J are TRBV7-2 and TRBJ1-1, with D possibly being TRBD1 (6 bases). CDR3 length: 14 residues. Looked up from germline, CDR1 is SGHTA and CDR2 is FQGNSA. Trimming stripped 0 bases from V and 11 bases from J, with 16 bases between. Here the CDR3 DNA reads TGTGCCAGCAGCTTAGCATTAGTACAGGGCGGGGCTTTCTTT. Translation gives CASSLALVQGGAFF. Using reference TRBV7-2 and TRBJ1-1 for the parts outside the CDR3, the full variable domain is GAGVSQSPSNKVTEKGKDVELRCDPISGHTALYWYRQSLGQGLEFLIYFQGNSAPDKSGLPSDRFSAERTGGSVSTLTIQRTQQEDSAVYLCASSLALVQGGAFFGQGTRLTVV.

The gene calls are TRBV28 and TRBJ2-7; D perhaps matches TRBD2 (5 bases). V lost 7 bases to trimming and J lost 4 bases, with 14 bases between them. CDR1 and CDR2 from the germline V gene are MDHEN and SYDVKM. CDR3 length: 13 residues. DNA of the CDR3: TGTGCCAGCACCTCCCCCGGGGTTTACGAGCAGTACTTC. Translating gives CASTSPGVYEQYF.

V is TRBV7-9 and J is TRBJ2-7, with TRBD1 matching over 9 bases. Germline-derived CDR1 and CDR2 are SEHNR and FQNEAQ (reference sequence). V lost 5 bases, J lost 2 bases, and 10 bases stayed unmatched. This CDR3 comprises 16 residues. CDR3 sequence reads: CASSTGGTGNTYEQYF. In DNA, the CDR3 is TGTGCCAGCAGCACAGGAGGGACAGGGAACACCTACGAGCAGTACTTC.

V usage is TRBV5-1 and J usage is TRBJ2-3; 11 bases agree with TRBD1. J gave up 4 bases and V 3 bases, and 4 bases lay outside the gene matches. Germline lookup yields CDR1 SGHRS and CDR2 YFSETQ. The length of the CDR3 is 15 residues. The CDR3 sequence: CASSSGQGASDTQYF. For the CDR3, the DNA is TGCGCCAGCAGCTCTGGACAGGGGGCATCAGATACGCAGTATTTT.

The V call is TRBV11-3, the J call TRBJ1-2; 9 positions agree with TRBD1. Germline V gene sequence: CDR1 SGHNT, CDR2 YENEEA. The length of the CDR3 is 17 residues. Trimming removed 5 bases from V and 4 bases from J; junction bases left unmatched: 14. The CDR3 spells CASSAGTGSDRRYGYTF. The CDR3, as DNA: TGTGCCAGCAGCGCTGGGACAGGGTCTGACCGCCGCTATGGCTACACCTTC. Looking up the rest from reference TRBV11-3 and TRBJ1-2 gives the full variable domain: EAGVVQSPRYKIIEKKQPVAFWCNPISGHNTLYWYLQNLGQGPELLIRYENEEAVDDSQLPKDRFSAERLKGVDSTLKIQPAELGDSAVYLCASSAGTGSDRRYGYTFGSGTRLTVV.

V is TRBV11-2 and J is TRBJ2-1; TRBD2 matches 12 bases. The CDR3 sequence is 13 residues long. V dropped 5 bases and J dropped 13; count of bases not matched to a gene: 6. The germline V gene encodes CDR1 SGHAT and CDR2 FQNNGV. The CDR3 reads CASSLLAGGAQFF. The CDR3 nucleotides are TGTGCCAGCAGCCTGCTAGCGGGAGGGGCTCAGTTCTTC.

The chain employs TRBV28 and TRBJ2-5; a weak D match, TRBD1 (6 bases). Trimming shortened V by 6 bases and J by 1 base, and 15 bases separated the two germline ends. CDR1 is MDHEN and CDR2 is SYDVKM in the germline V gene. This CDR3 comprises 15 residues. The CDR3 bases are TGTGCCAGCAGGCCGTTGACAGGCCCCCAAGAGACCCAGTACTTC. It specifies CASRPLTGPQETQYF. Together with reference TRBV28 and TRBJ2-5, the CDR3 gives the full variable domain: DVKVTQSSRYLVKRTGEKVFLECVQDMDHENMFWYRQDPGLGLRLIYFSYDVKMKEKGDIPEGYSVSREKKERFSLILESASTNQTSMYLCASRPLTGPQETQYFGPGTRLLVL.

The V and J genes are TRBV11-2 and TRBJ2-2; D possibly corresponds to TRBD2 (6 bases). This CDR3 comprises 16 residues. CDR1 and CDR2 (germline): SGHAT, FQNNGV. Trimming stripped 2 bases from V and 5 bases from J, with 15 bases between. The CDR3, as DNA: TGTGCCAGCAGCTTATACGCAGGGAGGAGGACCGGGGAGCTGTTTTTT. The encoded protein is CASSLYAGRRTGELFF.

This chain joins TRBV19 and TRBJ1-2; D gene uncertain. V was cut by 5 bases and J by 0 bases, with 13 bases left in between. Looked up from germline, CDR1 is LNHDA and CDR2 is SQIVND (reference sequence). CDR3 length: 15 residues. CDR3 coding DNA: TGTGCCAGTAGTCTACGGGGTGAATCTAACTATGGCTACACCTTC. It specifies CASSLRGESNYGYTF.

This sequence joins TRBV7-9 and TRBJ2-1, with D possibly being TRBD1 (5 bases). This CDR3 has 17 residues. V was trimmed by 1 base and J by 4 bases, leaving 17 bases between them. CDR1 SEHNR and CDR2 FQNEAQ come from the germline V gene (reference sequence). This CDR3 reads CASSLVPRTTVYNEQFF. The CDR3 bases are TGTGCCAGCAGCTTAGTCCCCAGGACGACAGTGTACAATGAGCAGTTCTTC.

This clone was counted a single time. V gene TRBV6-5 combines with J gene TRBJ2-7, with 8 bases that match TRBD1. V trimming: 4 bases; J trimming: 6 bases; junction bases outside the gene matches: 11. The length of the CDR3 is 15 residues. The V gene's germline CDR1 is MNHEY and CDR2 SVGAGI. In DNA, the CDR3 is TGTGCCAGCAGTTCAGACAGGGGTGTTCTCTCCGAGCAGTACTTC. Translating it yields CASSSDRGVLSEQYF.

The chain couples TRBV6-1 to TRBJ2-7; 8 bases map to TRBD1. J gave up 4 bases and V 11 bases, and 10 bases lay outside the gene matches. CDR1 is MNHNS, CDR2 SASEGT, per germline. The CDR3 runs 13 residues. The CDR3 loop is CASTRQGRYEQYF. CDR3 sequence (DNA): TGTGCCTCCACCCGACAGGGGAGGTACGAGCAGTACTTC.

The chain couples TRBV5-4 to TRBJ1-6; tentatively, D is TRBD1 (6 bases). Trimming cost V 2 bases and J 7 bases, with 10 bases left between them. CDR3 length: 14 amino acids. Germline V gene data show CDR1 as SGHNT and CDR2 as YYREEE (reference sequence). The CDR3 loop reads CASSFGQTNSPLHF. DNA for the CDR3: TGTGCCAGCAGCTTTGGACAGACAAATTCACCCCTCCACTTT.

The chain has TRBV11-2 and TRBJ2-2; maybe TRBD1 (6 bases). The CDR3 has 15 amino acids. The V and J ends lost 5 bases and 3 bases respectively, with 13 bases between them. In germline, CDR1 is SGHAT, CDR2 FQNNGV. For the CDR3, the DNA is TGTGCCAGCAGCGGGCCGGGACAATACACCGGGGAGCTGTTTTTT. As protein: CASSGPGQYTGELFF.

J is TRBJ1-2 and V is TRBV4-1; D gene ambiguous. Trimming took 1 base from V and 8 from J, leaving 14 bases between them. This CDR3 comprises 14 residues. Germline V CDR1 and CDR2: MGHRA, YSYEKL. The CDR3 region is CASSQGAGRQGYTF. The CDR3 coding sequence is TGCGCCAGCAGCCAAGGGGCGGGCAGGCAAGGCTACACCTTC.

The rearrangement uses TRBV28 and TRBJ1-2; D gene unclear. Trimming took off 6 bases at V and 4 bases at J, with 9 bases between the two ends. Germline CDR1 reads MDHEN; CDR2 reads SYDVKM. The CDR3 covers 12 residues. The DNA for the CDR3 is TGTGCCAGCAGGCTCGGAGGCTATGGCTACACCTTC. This encodes CASRLGGYGYTF.